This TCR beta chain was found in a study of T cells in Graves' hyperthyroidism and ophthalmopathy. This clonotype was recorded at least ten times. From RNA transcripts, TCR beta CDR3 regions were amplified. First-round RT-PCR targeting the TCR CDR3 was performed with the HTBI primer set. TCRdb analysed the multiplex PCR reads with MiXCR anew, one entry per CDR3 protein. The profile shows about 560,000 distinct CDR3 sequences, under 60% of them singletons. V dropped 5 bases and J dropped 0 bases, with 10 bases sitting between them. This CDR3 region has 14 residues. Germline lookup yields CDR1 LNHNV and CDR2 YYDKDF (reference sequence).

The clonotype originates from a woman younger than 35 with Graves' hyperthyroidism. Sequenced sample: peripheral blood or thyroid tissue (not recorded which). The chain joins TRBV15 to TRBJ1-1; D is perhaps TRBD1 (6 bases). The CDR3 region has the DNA TGTGCCACCAGCCTAGGACAGTTGAACACTGAAGCTTTCTTT. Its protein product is CATSLGQLNTEAFF.